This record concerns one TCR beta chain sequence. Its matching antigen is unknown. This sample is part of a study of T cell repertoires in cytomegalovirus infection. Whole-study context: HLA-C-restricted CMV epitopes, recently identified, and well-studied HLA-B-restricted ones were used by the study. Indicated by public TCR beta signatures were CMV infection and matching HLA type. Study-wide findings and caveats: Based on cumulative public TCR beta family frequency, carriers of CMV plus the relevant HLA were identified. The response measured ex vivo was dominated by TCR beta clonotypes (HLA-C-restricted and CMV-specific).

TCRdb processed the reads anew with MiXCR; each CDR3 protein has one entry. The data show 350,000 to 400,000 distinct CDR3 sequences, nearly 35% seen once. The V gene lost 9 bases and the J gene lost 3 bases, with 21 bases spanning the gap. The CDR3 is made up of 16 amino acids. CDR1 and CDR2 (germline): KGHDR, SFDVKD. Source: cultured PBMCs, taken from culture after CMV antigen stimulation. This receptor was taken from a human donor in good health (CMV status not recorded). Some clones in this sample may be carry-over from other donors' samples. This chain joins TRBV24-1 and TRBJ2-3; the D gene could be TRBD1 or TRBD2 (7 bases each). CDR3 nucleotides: TGTGCCACCGGTCGACAGGGCGGCGGGAGTACAGATACGCAGTATTTT. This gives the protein CATGRQGGGSTDTQYF.